This T cell receptor (beta chain) emerged from a study of response to subunit inactivated influenza vaccine. Trimming took 5 bases from V and 3 from J, leaving 16 bases between them. Germline V CDR1 and CDR2: ENHRY, SYGVKD. This CDR3 comprises 16 residues. One entry per CDR3 protein results from TCRdb running MiXCR on the RT-PCR reads. Altogether about 540,000 distinct CDR3 sequences are present, approximately 24% being singletons, with the ten largest covering approximately 3%. The data were also submitted as part of a second study, on T cells expressing NK-cell markers. This second report adds: The authors made TCR beta cDNA libraries by 5'RACE template switching. This switching added a universal primer site and UMIs. The eight sequenced donors comprised seven who were HCMV-seropositive and one who was seronegative. Five or six donors carried dominant NKG2C+ clonotypes that made up 1.0-7.0% of their CD8+ T cells. Several donors likewise had their CD3+CD56-NKG2C+ fraction led by these clonotypes.

Sequencing used CD4+ T cells sorted from PBMCs, obtained about 13 days after vaccination. The TCR sequence derives from a middle-aged man who received an inactivated influenza vaccine. The V gene is TRBV10-3, the J gene TRBJ2-2, with D possibly being TRBD1 (6 bases). Here the CDR3 reads CAISTDRSLDTGELFF. CDR3 nucleotides: TGTGCCATCAGTACGGACAGAAGTCTCGACACCGGGGAGCTGTTTTTT.